This T cell receptor (beta chain) was found in a study of blood T cells in healthy people across ages. The amount of total RNA extracted per sample was at least 5.5 micrograms. V trimming: 1 base; J trimming: 4 bases; junction bases outside the gene matches: 5. This CDR3 has 15 amino acids. Per the germline V gene, CDR1 is MGHDK and CDR2 is SYGVNS. In its sample, this clonotype was seen once. A J-beta primer mix and a sample-barcoded 5' primer were used in a second PCR of about 7 to 12 cycles. TCRdb re-derived calls from the 5' RACE reads in MiXCR, one entry per CDR3 protein. The sample carries some 550,000 distinct CDR3 sequences, less than 60% recorded once.

Source material: blood. The source of this sequence is a man of 80 years or more in good health. The chain is built from TRBV25-1 and TRBJ2-5; 8 bases line up with TRBD2. The CDR3 bases are TGTGCCAGCAGTGAATGGAGCGGGAGACGAGAGACCCAGTACTTC. Its protein product is CASSEWSGRRETQYF.